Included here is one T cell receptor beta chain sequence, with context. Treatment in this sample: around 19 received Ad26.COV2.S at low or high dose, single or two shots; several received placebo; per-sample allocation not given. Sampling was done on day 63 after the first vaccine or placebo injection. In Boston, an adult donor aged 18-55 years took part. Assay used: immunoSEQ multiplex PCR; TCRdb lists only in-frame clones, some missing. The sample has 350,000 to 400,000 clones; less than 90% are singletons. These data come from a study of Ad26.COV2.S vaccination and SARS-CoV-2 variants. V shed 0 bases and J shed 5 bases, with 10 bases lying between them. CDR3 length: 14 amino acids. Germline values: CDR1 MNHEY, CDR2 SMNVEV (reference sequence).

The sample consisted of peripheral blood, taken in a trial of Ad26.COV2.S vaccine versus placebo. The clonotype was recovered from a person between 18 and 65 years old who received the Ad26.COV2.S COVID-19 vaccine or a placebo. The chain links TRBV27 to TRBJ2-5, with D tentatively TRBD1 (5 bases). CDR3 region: CASSLSGRPETQYF. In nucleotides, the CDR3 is TGTGCCAGCAGTTTATCGGGGCGGCCGGAGACCCAGTACTTC.